These 20 T cell receptor beta chains originate from one sample sequenced in a study of T cells in Graves' hyperthyroidism and ophthalmopathy. TCR beta CDR3 sequences were amplified from RNA transcripts. The HTBI primer set drove a first-round RT-PCR of the TCR CDR3. MiXCR, run by TCRdb on the multiplex PCR reads, gives a single entry per CDR3 protein. The top ten clones hold over 25% of a sample with approximately 420,000 distinct CDR3 sequences, under 15% of them seen once. Material for sequencing was blood. These receptors were obtained from a woman aged 25 to 39 with Graves' hyperthyroidism.

This sequence joins TRBV7-8 and TRBJ1-6, with D uncertain. CDR3 length: 17 residues. Germline-derived CDR1 and CDR2 are SGHVS and FQNEAQ. Trimming took off 3 bases at V and 1 base at J, with 13 bases between the two ends. The CDR3 region is CASSFYWGESYNSPLHF. DNA for the CDR3: TGTGCCAGCAGCTTTTATTGGGGAGAATCCTATAATTCACCCCTCCACTTT.

This clonotype was counted at least ten times. V is TRBV10-3 and J is TRBJ1-5; D call uncertain. V lost 0 bases to trimming and J lost 9 bases, with 12 bases between them. The CDR3 length is 14 residues. Germline CDR1 ENHRY, CDR2 SYGVKD. This CDR3 is CAISESEGQSPQHF. Written as DNA, the CDR3 is TGTGCCATCAGTGAGTCCGAGGGCCAATCGCCCCAGCATTTT.

The chain recombines TRBV2 with TRBJ1-3; no firm D call. This CDR3 region has 14 residues. The germline V and J ends were trimmed by 6 bases and 4 bases, with 13 bases remaining between them. Germline V CDR1 and CDR2: SNHLY, FYNNEI. The chain's CDR3 is CASRAEAIGNTIYF. CDR3 in DNA: TGTGCCAGCAGAGCCGAGGCTATCGGAAACACCATATATTTT.

This clonotype was recorded many times. The V gene is TRBV27, the J gene TRBJ1-1; TRBD1 agrees at 7 bases. J lost 1 base, V lost 5 bases, and 10 bases had no gene match. Germline-derived CDR1 and CDR2 are MNHEY and SMNVEV (reference sequence). The CDR3 extends over 16 amino acids. Written as DNA, the CDR3 is TGTGCCAGCAGTAGACAGGGAAGACTGACGAACACTGAAGCTTTCTTT. This sequence encodes CASSRQGRLTNTEAFF.

This clonotype has a handful of counts. The chain is built from TRBV20-1 and TRBJ2-1, with no clear D. The CDR3 covers 16 residues. Looked up from germline, CDR1 is DFQATT and CDR2 is SNEGSKA (reference sequence). V was trimmed by 0 bases and J by 4 bases, leaving 16 bases between them. The DNA for the CDR3 is TGCAGTGCTAGAGATCCTCTTGCGTTCGGATACAATGAGCAGTTCTTC. It specifies CSARDPLAFGYNEQFF.

This clonotype has more than one count but fewer than ten. The chain couples TRBV29-1 to TRBJ1-2; no clear D gene. Germline V gene data show CDR1 as SQVTM and CDR2 as ANQGSEA. This CDR3 comprises 10 residues. Trimming took 3 bases from V and 6 from J, leaving 5 bases between them. CDR3 loop: CSVDEDGYTF. The CDR3 nucleotides are TGCAGCGTTGATGAGGATGGCTACACCTTC.

The genes are TRBV10-3 and TRBJ1-4, with 7 bases aligning to TRBD1. CDR1 is ENHRY and CDR2 is SYGVKD in the germline V gene. With 6 bases clipped from V and 3 bases from J, the junction kept 1 base outside the gene matches. This CDR3 comprises 13 residues. CDR3 coding DNA: TGTGCCATCAGCCAGGGGGCTAATGAAAAACTGTTTTTT. It codes for CAISQGANEKLFF.

This clonotype was detected ten times or more. The chain joins TRBV11-2 to TRBJ2-3; 7 bases are shared with TRBD2. CDR1 and CDR2 (germline): SGHAT, FQNNGV. This CDR3 is 17 amino acids long. Germline trimming cut 7 bases from V and 6 bases from J; bases unmatched to any gene: 19. CDR3 sequence reads: CASTSRSGGSGLDTQYF. Here the CDR3 DNA reads TGTGCCAGCACCTCCCGAAGTGGCGGGAGTGGGTTGGATACGCAGTATTTT. Complete variable domain (other parts from reference TRBV11-2 and TRBJ2-3): EAGVAQSPRYKIIEKRQSVAFWCNPISGHATLYWYQQILGQGPKLLIQFQNNGVVDDSQLPKDRFSAERLKGVDSTLKIQPAKLEDSAVYLCASTSRSGGSGLDTQYFGPGTRLTVL.

This clonotype was seen ten or more times. V and J are TRBV6-5 and TRBJ2-2; D is uncertain. The ends were cut back, 6 bases at V and 2 bases at J, with 4 bases in the middle. The length of the CDR3 is 12 residues. Per germline, CDR1 MNHEY and CDR2 SVGAGI. CDR3 DNA: TGTGCCAGCAGGATAAACACCGGGGAGCTGTTTTTT. Translation: CASRINTGELFF.

This clonotype was seen repeatedly, ten times or more. The chain links TRBV30 to TRBJ2-2, with 8 bases lining up with TRBD2. V shed 3 bases and J 6 bases; nucleotides not matched to a gene: 6. The CDR3 loop spans 14 amino acids. In germline, CDR1 is GTSNPN, CDR2 SVGIG (reference sequence). CDR3 protein: CAWRGLVGAGELFF. CDR3 sequence (DNA): TGTGCCTGGAGGGGACTAGTTGGAGCCGGGGAGCTGTTTTTT.

This clonotype was seen many times. The chain has TRBV6-1 and TRBJ1-2, with D unresolved. V gave up 2 bases and J gave up 5 bases, with 12 bases separating them. This CDR3 region has 14 residues. Germline values: CDR1 MNHNS, CDR2 SASEGT. As DNA, the CDR3 is TGTGCCAGCAGTGAACCCACGACGACGTATGGCTACACCTTC. Its translation: CASSEPTTTYGYTF.

About this clonotype: The germline gene is not matched at one end of the junction; a read error may be the cause. The chain has TRBV5-5 and TRBJ1-4; D remains unclear. This CDR3 is built from 16 residues. CDR1 is SGHKS, CDR2 YYEKEE, per germline (reference sequence). The CDR3 region has the DNA TGTGCCAGCAGCTTGGAAGGGCCGTCAACTAGTGAAAAACTGTTTTTT. Translating gives CASSLEGPSTSEKLFF.

This clonotype was recorded a few times. The gene calls are TRBV12-3 or TRBV12-4 and TRBJ1-3; no definite D call. With 2 bases removed from V and 7 bases from J, the gap between germline ends came to 9 bases. The CDR3 runs to 13 residues. In DNA, the CDR3 is TGTGCCAGCAGTTTAACGAGGCAGAACACCATATATTTT. Protein: CASSLTRQNTIYF.

This clonotype was picked up many times. The chain couples TRBV6-5 to TRBJ1-1, with TRBD1 matching over 8 bases. This CDR3 comprises 14 residues. The germline V gene has CDR1 MNHEY and CDR2 SVGAGI. Trimming at V came to 2 bases and at J to 6 bases, leaving 5 bases not matched to a gene. The DNA of the CDR3 is TGTGCCAGCAGTTACCGTCCGACAGGGGCTGAAGCTTTCTTT. Amino acids: CASSYRPTGAEAFF.

The chain uses TRBV5-1 and TRBJ2-5, with D possibly called TRBD1 or TRBD2 (6 bases each). CDR1 and CDR2 (germline): SGHRS, YFSETQ. Trimming removed 6 bases at V and 2 bases at J, with 14 bases between. This CDR3 comprises 14 residues. The CDR3 coding sequence is TGCGCCAGCAACCCTTCGGGGGCGCAAGAGACCCAGTACTTC. Protein product: CASNPSGAQETQYF.

Of note for this clonotype: It may be a read error: a sequence one base away is much more abundant. For the CDR3, the DNA is TGTGCCAGCAGGTTTCACAGGAAGCAAGAGACCCAGTACTTC. Its translation is CASRFHRKQETQYF. This chain uses TRBV28 with TRBJ2-5; maybe TRBD1 (5 bases). CDR1 and CDR2 (germline): MDHEN, SYDVKM. Trimming removed 6 bases at V and 2 bases at J, with 13 bases between. This CDR3 is 14 amino acids long.

The rearrangement joins TRBV28 to TRBJ1-4; D is uncertain. Trimming shortened V by 3 bases and J by 8 bases, and 13 bases separated the two germline ends. Looked up from germline, CDR1 is MDHEN and CDR2 is SYDVKM. CDR3 length: 14 amino acids. CDR3 amino acids: CASSLGLGKEKLFF. The DNA for the CDR3 is TGTGCCAGCAGTTTGGGTTTGGGAAAAGAAAAACTGTTTTTT.

This clonotype was observed a few times. This chain joins TRBV6-1 and TRBJ2-3, with 10 bases that match TRBD1. Germline values: CDR1 MNHNS, CDR2 SASEGT. This CDR3 is 14 amino acids long. After removal of 7 bases from V and 6 bases from J, the junction contained 7 bases not matched to a gene. This CDR3 reads CASTRQGAMDTQYF. The CDR3 nucleotides are TGTGCCAGCACCCGACAGGGGGCGATGGATACGCAGTATTTT.

This clonotype was recorded at least ten times. The rearrangement uses TRBV30 and TRBJ2-3, with D perhaps matching TRBD2 (6 bases). In germline, CDR1 is GTSNPN, CDR2 SVGIG (reference sequence). This CDR3 region has 17 residues. Trimming shortened V by 1 base and J by 2 bases, and 19 bases separated the two germline ends. CDR3 bases: TGTGCCTGGAGTGGTAGGCGGAGGGGACGACTCACAGATACGCAGTATTTT. Its translation: CAWSGRRRGRLTDTQYF.

The chain has TRBV20-1 and TRBJ2-1; the match to TRBD2 covers 14 bases. The trim removed 2 bases at V and 1 base at J, leaving 4 bases unmatched. CDR3 size: 17 residues. CDR1 DFQATT and CDR2 SNEGSKA come from the germline V gene (reference sequence). The CDR3: CSARTGLAGASYNEQFF. The CDR3 bases are TGCAGTGCTAGAACGGGACTAGCGGGAGCTTCCTACAATGAGCAGTTCTTC.